This TCR beta chain was captured in a study of monozygotic twins with inflammatory bowel disease. Whole-study results and caveats: Those with IBD had lower TCRbeta diversity (inverse Simpson) than their healthy co-twins did. Discordant twins showed the same repertoire similarity as concordant twins, possibly from limited power. The sharing of clonotypes with others was lower in IBD patients than in healthy twins, especially with disease activity.

A 6-nucleotide sample barcode was carried by the UMIs, which template switching added. TCRdb re-called the 5' RACE reads; one entry per CDR3 protein, DNA not given. In total, the table holds 150,000 to 200,000 distinct CDR3 sequences. Germline CDR1 SGHTA, CDR2 FQGTGA. This CDR3 region has 12 residues. Comments on this clonotype: Its antigen remains unknown.

The receptor was derived from a human donor with ulcerative colitis or Crohn's disease, or a healthy co-twin of an affected twin (not recorded which). The specimen was blood. The chain is built from TRBV7-3 and TRBJ2-3; TCRdb selects TRBD1, and the lack of DNA leaves this call unchecked. The CDR3 protein is CASSRGRDTQYF. Full variable domain (rest looked up from reference TRBV7-3 and TRBJ2-3): GAGVSQTPSNKVTEKGKYVELRCDPISGHTALYWYRQSLGQGPEFLIYFQGTGAADDSGLPNDRFFAVRPEGSVSTLKIQRTERGDSAVYLCASSRGRDTQYFGPGTRLTVL.